The next 5 T cell receptor beta chains were all read from a single sample in a study of blood T cell repertoires in COVID-19. Here immunoSEQ multiplex PCR was the method, and the copy in TCRdb shows in-frame clones only, minus some. The sample has about 210,000 clones, approximately 84% seen once. Sequencing was performed on peripheral blood. All receptors come from a woman between 50 and 59 years old with active or convalescent COVID-19.

The chain links TRBV6-5 to TRBJ2-7; D is possibly TRBD2 (5 bases). The V gene lost 2 bases and the J gene lost 4 bases, with 15 bases spanning the gap. CDR3 length: 15 amino acids. The germline V gene has CDR1 MNHEY and CDR2 SVGAGI. The CDR3 loop is CASSYRRTGAYEQYF. The CDR3 nucleotides are TGTGCCAGCAGTTACCGGAGGACCGGAGCGTACGAGCAGTACTTC.

The rearrangement uses TRBV7-9 and TRBJ2-1, with 7 bases fitting TRBD2. The CDR3 loop spans 18 amino acids. Germline lookup yields CDR1 SEHNR and CDR2 FQNEAQ (reference sequence). J lost 8 bases, V lost 0 bases, and 16 bases had no gene match. DNA for the CDR3: TGTGCCAGCAGCTTAGCATCTATCGGCGGGGGTACTCTACATGAGCAGTTCTTC. Translation gives CASSLASIGGGTLHEQFF.

The chain employs TRBV5-1 and TRBJ1-2, with 7 bases identical to TRBD1. Germline CDR1 reads SGHRS; CDR2 reads YFSETQ. This CDR3 region has 15 residues. With 4 bases clipped from V and 2 bases from J, the junction kept 8 bases outside the gene matches. In DNA, the CDR3 is TGCGCCAGCAGCCTCACCCCGACAGGGAACTATGGCTACACCTTC. Encoded protein: CASSLTPTGNYGYTF.

The gene calls are TRBV21-1 and TRBJ1-6; no DNA check was done on the table's D call, TRBD1. TRBV21-1 is recorded as a pseudogene. There are 15 residues in the CDR3. CDR3 sequence: CASSVDRGSDSPLHF. The CDR3 bases are TGTGCCAGCAGCGTCGACAGGGGAAGTGATTCACCCCTCCACTTT.

The sample holds a few counts of this clone. This chain connects TRBV5-1 to TRBJ1-1; 9 nucleotides line up with TRBD1. In germline, CDR1 is SGHRS, CDR2 YFSETQ. The V gene end was trimmed by 4 bases and the J gene end by 3 bases; junction bases not matched to a gene: 7. The CDR3 length is 15 residues. The CDR3 region is CASSRTGAGDTEAFF. The DNA of the CDR3 is TGCGCCAGCAGCCGGACAGGGGCTGGGGACACTGAAGCTTTCTTT.